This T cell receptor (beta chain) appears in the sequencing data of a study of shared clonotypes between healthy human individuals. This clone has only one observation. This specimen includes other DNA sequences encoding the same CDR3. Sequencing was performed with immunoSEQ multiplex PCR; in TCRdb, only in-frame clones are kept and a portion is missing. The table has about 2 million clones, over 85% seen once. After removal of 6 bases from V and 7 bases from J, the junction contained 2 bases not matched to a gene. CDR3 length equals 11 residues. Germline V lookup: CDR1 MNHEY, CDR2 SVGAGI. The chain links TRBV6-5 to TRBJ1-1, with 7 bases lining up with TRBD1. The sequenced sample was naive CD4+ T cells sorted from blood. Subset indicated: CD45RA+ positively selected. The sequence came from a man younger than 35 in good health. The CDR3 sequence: CASRRDSEAFF. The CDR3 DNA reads TGTGCCAGCAGAAGGGACAGTGAAGCTTTCTTT.